The 19 T cell receptor beta chains in this list originate from one sample, sequenced in a study of shared clonotypes between healthy human individuals. The protocol was immunoSEQ multiplex PCR, while the TCRdb copy is restricted to in-frame clones and leaves out a portion. The sample gives 1,100,000 or so clones, around 78% of which show up once; approximately 0.5% is in the top ten. Sequencing was performed on memory CD4+ T cells from PBMCs. As for subset: CD45RA-negative fraction. The receptors originated from a man aged 18 to 30 in good health. Some clones in this sample may be carry-over from other donors' samples.

The sample holds one count of this clone. CDR3 region: CASSEAQGRAARAFF. The DNA for the CDR3 is TGTGCCAGCAGTGAAGCGCAGGGGCGGGCCGCTCGGGCTTTCTTT. The genes are TRBV2 and TRBJ1-1, with D possibly being TRBD1 (6 bases). With 0 bases removed from V and 11 bases from J, the gap between germline ends came to 19 bases. This CDR3 spans 15 amino acids. Germline V lookup: CDR1 SNHLY, CDR2 FYNNEI.

The chain employs TRBV11-1 and TRBJ2-7; D is possibly TRBD2 (6 bases). V lost 4 bases and J lost 4, with 17 bases in between. The CDR3 runs to 15 residues. CDR1 SGHAT and CDR2 FQDESV come from the germline V gene (reference sequence). CDR3 DNA sequence: TGTGCCAGCAGCTATGGGGGAGGCCTCCGTTACGAGCAGTACTTC. The encoded protein is CASSYGGGLRYEQYF. The entire variable domain, with the rest obtained from reference TRBV11-1 and TRBJ2-7, is as follows: EAEVAQSPRYKITEKSQAVAFWCDPISGHATLYWYRQILGQGPELLVQFQDESVVDDSQLPKDRFSAERLKGVDSTLKIQPAELGDSAMYLCASSYGGGLRYEQYFGPGTRLTVT.

V gene TRBV28 combines with J gene TRBJ2-7; D is possibly TRBD2 (5 bases). Germline assignment: CDR1 MDHEN and CDR2 SYDVKM. Trimming shortened V by 6 bases and J by 3 bases, and 18 bases separated the two germline ends. The CDR3 loop spans 15 amino acids. The DNA of the CDR3 is TGTGCCAGCAGGCCCCGGACTGACTGGGGCTACGAGCAGTACTTC. This sequence encodes CASRPRTDWGYEQYF.

In this sample, this clone turned up a few times. The rearrangement joins TRBV5-1 to TRBJ2-3, with D possibly being TRBD2 (7 bases). Germline V gives CDR1 SGHRS, CDR2 YFSETQ. V gave up 1 base and J gave up 4 bases, with 25 bases separating them. The CDR3 is made up of 19 amino acids. The chain's CDR3 is CASSLSISGGASFPDTQYF. CDR3 DNA sequence: TGCGCCAGCAGCTTGAGCATATCTGGGGGGGCCAGCTTCCCAGATACGCAGTATTTT.

This clone was found a few times. The chain recombines TRBV2 with TRBJ1-5, with TRBD1 identical over 12 bases. J gave up 6 bases and V 4 bases, and 4 bases lay outside the gene matches. Germline assignment: CDR1 SNHLY and CDR2 FYNNEI. The CDR3 is 15 amino acids. The CDR3 DNA reads as TGTGCCAGCAGTGGAGAGGGACAGGGGGCTCAGCCCCAGCATTTT. The encoded protein is CASSGEGQGAQPQHF.

The chain uses TRBV6-6 and TRBJ2-7; D could derive from TRBD1 or TRBD2 (5 bases each). V lost 0 bases and J lost 2, with 11 bases in between. In germline, CDR1 is MNHNY, CDR2 SVGAGI (reference sequence). There are 15 residues in the CDR3. The CDR3 loop is CASSYSPGTPYEQYF. The CDR3 DNA follows: TGTGCCAGCAGTTACTCTCCCGGGACCCCCTACGAGCAGTACTTC.

The count of this clone is one. The chain is built from TRBV5-4 and TRBJ2-7; TRBD2 matches 10 bases. Per germline, CDR1 SGHNT and CDR2 YYREEE (reference sequence). With 4 bases clipped from V and 6 bases from J, the junction kept 10 bases outside the gene matches. This CDR3 has 15 amino acids. The CDR3 DNA sequence: TGTGCCAGCAGCCGTCCCCTAGCGGGAGCATCCGAGCAGTACTTC. It yields the protein CASSRPLAGASEQYF.

V is TRBV5-6 and J is TRBJ1-2, with D unclear. Germline CDR1 reads SGHDT; CDR2 reads YYEEEE. Trimming removed 5 bases at V and 7 bases at J, with 15 bases between. This CDR3 has 13 amino acids. CDR3 amino acids: CASSSLGPFGYTF. The CDR3 bases are TGTGCCAGCAGTTCCTTAGGCCCATTTGGCTACACCTTC.

The chain links TRBV11-2 to TRBJ1-1, with D possibly TRBD1 on 5 matching bases. CDR1 and CDR2 from the germline V gene are SGHAT and FQNNGV. There are 13 residues in the CDR3. V lost 4 bases, J lost 5 bases, and 11 bases lay in between. The CDR3 DNA is TGTGCCAGCAGCTCAACCCGGGGGACTGAAGCTTTCTTT. Translating gives CASSSTRGTEAFF. The full variable domain, with the rest looked up from reference TRBV11-2 and TRBJ1-1, is EAGVAQSPRYKIIEKRQSVAFWCNPISGHATLYWYQQILGQGPKLLIQFQNNGVVDDSQLPKDRFSAERLKGVDSTLKIQPAKLEDSAVYLCASSSTRGTEAFFGQGTRLTVV.

The chain is built from TRBV10-3 and TRBJ2-1; 10 nucleotides align to TRBD1. Trimming removed 8 bases from V and 6 bases from J; junction bases left unmatched: 10. This CDR3 has 15 amino acids. The germline V gene has CDR1 ENHRY and CDR2 SYGVKD. CDR3 DNA sequence: TGTGCCATCTCTACTCGGGACAGGGGTATCAATGAGCAGTTCTTC. This translates into CAISTRDRGINEQFF.

With regard to this clone: It is likely a read error: a sequence one base away is far more abundant. The chain joins TRBV19 to TRBJ1-1; TRBD1 is a possible D gene (6 bases). Germline CDR1 is LNHDA and CDR2 is SQIVND (reference sequence). The germline V and J ends were trimmed by 6 bases and 2 bases, with 13 bases remaining between them. CDR3 length: 14 amino acids. The CDR3 loop reads CASRGTRENTEAFF. CDR3 nucleotide sequence: TGTGCCAGTAGGGGGACAAGGGAAAACACTGAAGCTTTCTTT. Full variable domain (outside the CDR3, taken from reference TRBV19 and TRBJ1-1): DGGITQSPKYLFRKEGQNVTLSCEQNLNHDAMYWYRQDPGQGLRLIYYSQIVNDFQKGDIAEGYSVSREKKESFPLTVTSAQKNPTAFYLCASRGTRENTEAFFGQGTRLTVV.

Only one count was recorded for this clone. The chain combines TRBV5-4 with TRBJ2-1, with D tentatively TRBD2 (5 bases). The CDR3 consists of 15 residues. Germline V gene lookup returns CDR1 SGHNT and CDR2 YYREEE (reference sequence). V lost 1 base to trimming and J lost 2 bases, with 10 bases between them. The CDR3 region has the DNA TGTGCCAGCAGCTTGCTTGTAGCGCCCTACAATGAGCAGTTCTTC. This codes for CASSLLVAPYNEQFF.

This clone was found once. This chain joins TRBV5-1 and TRBJ2-3, with unresolved D. V was shortened by 2 bases and J by 5 bases, with 9 bases between the two germline ends. CDR1 SGHRS and CDR2 YFSETQ come from the germline V gene. The CDR3 runs to 13 residues. CDR3 loop: CASSFRLGDTQYF. Written as DNA, the CDR3 is TGCGCCAGCAGCTTCAGACTGGGAGATACGCAGTATTTT.

The chain uses TRBV27 and TRBJ2-3; weak D call: TRBD2 (6 bases). V was pared by 5 bases and J by 3 bases, with 15 bases between. This CDR3 contains 15 residues. The germline V gene has CDR1 MNHEY and CDR2 SMNVEV (reference sequence). The chain's CDR3 is CASSPRRDGTDTQYF. CDR3 in DNA: TGTGCCAGCAGTCCGAGGAGGGATGGTACAGATACGCAGTATTTT.

This clone has more than one count but fewer than ten. The gene calls are TRBV15 and TRBJ1-5, with 9 bases fitting TRBD1. This CDR3 spans 15 amino acids. Germline assignment: CDR1 LNHNV and CDR2 YYDKDF (reference sequence). V gave up 3 bases and J gave up 6 bases; unmatched junction bases: 6. CDR3: CATSRDRGKGQPQHF. The CDR3 DNA reads as TGTGCCACCAGCAGGGACAGGGGAAAGGGTCAGCCCCAGCATTTT.

This clone showed up just once. The V and J genes are TRBV4-2 and TRBJ2-1; D might be TRBD1 (6 bases). V lost 0 bases to trimming and J lost 6 bases, with 12 bases between them. The CDR3 runs to 15 residues. Germline V gene sequence: CDR1 LGHNA, CDR2 YNFKEQ. The CDR3 DNA is TGTGCCAGCAGCCAAGATGTTTCAGGGGTCAATGAGCAGTTCTTC. Its translation: CASSQDVSGVNEQFF.

In the case of this clone: Other nucleotide sequences in the sample specify the same CDR3. The V call is TRBV2, the J call TRBJ2-3; TRBD2 aligns across 12 bases. The J segment lost 4 bases and the V segment lost 6 bases, leaving 5 bases of the junction unmatched. This CDR3 comprises 15 residues. Per the germline V gene, CDR1 is SNHLY and CDR2 is FYNNEI. This CDR3 is CASRPGLAGADTQYF. DNA for the CDR3: TGTGCCAGCAGGCCGGGACTAGCGGGCGCAGATACGCAGTATTTT.

This chain connects TRBV5-1 to TRBJ2-5; D is tentatively TRBD1 or TRBD2 (5 bases each). V lost 3 bases to trimming and J lost 5 bases, with 14 bases between them. Germline assignment: CDR1 SGHRS and CDR2 YFSETQ. This CDR3 has 14 residues. This CDR3 reads CASSSGTLGETQYF. The DNA of the CDR3 is TGCGCCAGCAGCTCCGGGACCCTTGGGGAGACCCAGTACTTC.

The V gene is TRBV7-2, the J gene TRBJ2-7, with 7 bases matching TRBD1. Germline V gene sequence: CDR1 SGHTA, CDR2 FQGNSA. This CDR3 region has 15 residues. V trimming: 4 bases; J trimming: 8 bases; junction bases outside the gene matches: 14. CDR3 protein: CASSSQGQPTEQQYF. CDR3 sequence (DNA): TGTGCCAGCAGCTCACAGGGACAGCCTACGGAGCAGCAGTACTTC.